The 14 T cell receptor beta chains in this list originate from one sample, sequenced in a study of blood T cell repertoires in COVID-19. TCRdb keeps only in-frame clones here, not all; method: immunoSEQ multiplex PCR. The sample includes under 200,000 clones, 88% seen only once; the top ten take around 1.5%. The specimen was peripheral blood. The origin of the receptors is a man younger than 35 with active or convalescent COVID-19.

The chain uses TRBV19 and TRBJ1-3; TRBD1 might be the D (6 bases). The germline V gene has CDR1 LNHDA and CDR2 SQIVND (reference sequence). Deletions cut 7 bases from V and 2 bases from J, with 12 bases between. There are 14 residues in the CDR3. The CDR3 DNA follows: TGTGCCAGTACCCCCGGACAGCCTGGAAACACCATATATTTT. Translated, it gives CASTPGQPGNTIYF.

CDR3 nucleotides: TGTGCCAGCAGCTTAGGTGGAGAGGGTTCACCCCTCCACTTT. It specifies CASSLGGEGSPLHF. The chain combines TRBV7-9 with TRBJ1-6; D is undetermined. Between the trimmed V and J ends, which lost 1 base and 9 bases, there was a span of 10 bases. This CDR3 has 14 amino acids. Germline CDR1 and CDR2: SEHNR and FQNEAQ (reference sequence).

The rearrangement links TRBV2 to TRBJ2-3, with 8 bases aligning to TRBD2. V trimming: 11 bases; J trimming: 5 bases; junction bases outside the gene matches: 12. In germline, CDR1 is SNHLY, CDR2 FYNNEI. This CDR3 is built from 14 residues. CDR3 sequence: CARQSGSSKDTQYF. In DNA, the CDR3 is TGTGCCCGACAGAGCGGGAGTTCGAAAGATACGCAGTATTTT.

The chain combines TRBV4-1 with TRBJ1-5; D is uncertain. The V gene lost 0 bases and the J gene lost 5 bases, with 11 bases spanning the gap. CDR3 length: 15 amino acids. The germline CDR1 and CDR2 sequences are MGHRA and YSYEKL. The CDR3 bases are TGCGCCAGCAGCCAAGAATATGGAGGTCATCAGCCCCAGCATTTT. Its translation: CASSQEYGGHQPQHF.

The chain employs TRBV11-2 and TRBJ1-2; D is undetermined. The CDR3 is made up of 14 amino acids. Germline V gene sequence: CDR1 SGHAT, CDR2 FQNNGV. The V and J ends lost 1 base and 6 bases respectively, with 12 bases between them. The CDR3 loop reads CASSLVVERDGYTF. The CDR3, as DNA: TGTGCCAGCAGCTTAGTTGTCGAACGGGATGGCTACACCTTC.

The chain uses TRBV6-6 and TRBJ1-2; maybe TRBD1 (5 bases). The CDR3 length is 15 residues. Trimming shortened V by 2 bases and J by 1 base, and 11 bases separated the two germline ends. Germline CDR1 is MNHNY and CDR2 is SVGAGI (reference sequence). The CDR3 sequence: CASSYPGTFNYGYTF. CDR3 DNA sequence: TGTGCCAGCAGTTACCCCGGGACTTTTAACTATGGCTACACCTTC.

The rearrangement joins TRBV27 to TRBJ1-1, with a weak D call TRBD1 (6 bases). CDR3 length equals 13 residues. CDR1 is MNHEY, CDR2 SMNVEV, per germline (reference sequence). The ends were cut back, 5 bases at V and 5 bases at J, with 12 bases in the middle. The chain's CDR3 is CASSKGVSTEAFF. The CDR3 DNA reads as TGTGCCAGCAGTAAGGGGGTTAGTACTGAAGCTTTCTTT.

This chain uses TRBV18 with TRBJ2-7; 10 bases align to TRBD1. CDR3 length: 16 residues. V lost 3 bases, J lost 4 bases, and 9 bases stayed unmatched. Germline V gene lookup returns CDR1 KGHSH and CDR2 LQKENI. CDR3 loop: CASSPRGQGYFYEQYF. CDR3 bases: TGTGCCAGCTCACCGAGGGGACAGGGGTATTTTTACGAGCAGTACTTC.

The chain combines TRBV3-1 (or the pseudogene TRBV3-2) with TRBJ1-3, with TRBD1 as a possible D gene (6 bases). The V end lost 1 base, the J end lost 2 bases, and 9 bases lay between the germline ends. The V gene's germline CDR1 is LGHDT and CDR2 YNNKEL (reference sequence). The CDR3 runs to 15 residues. Written as DNA, the CDR3 is TGTGCCAGCAGCCAAGGGGGGCTGGCTGGAAACACCATATATTTT. Encoded protein: CASSQGGLAGNTIYF.

The chain links TRBV2 to TRBJ1-4; D is unresolved. The V and J ends lost 4 bases and 9 bases respectively, with 15 bases between them. This CDR3 has 14 residues. CDR1 is SNHLY and CDR2 is FYNNEI in the germline V gene. The CDR3 DNA is TGTGCCAGCAGTGGGGAAGAGGGTGATCAAAAACTGTTTTTT. This translates into CASSGEEGDQKLFF. Full variable domain (missing parts from reference TRBV2 and TRBJ1-4): EPEVTQTPSHQVTQMGQEVILRCVPISNHLYFYWYRQILGQKVEFLVSFYNNEISEKSEIFDDQFSVERPDGSNFTLKIRSTKLEDSAMYFCASSGEEGDQKLFFGSGTQLSVL.

The chain uses TRBV6-1 and TRBJ2-5; 12 bases agree with TRBD2. This CDR3 has 18 residues. Germline CDR1 MNHNS, CDR2 SASEGT. The V gene end was trimmed by 1 base and the J gene end by 6 bases; junction bases not matched to a gene: 12. In nucleotides, the CDR3 is TGTGCCAGCAGTGAAGACCCTAGCGGGGGGGCCGTCGTGAAGACCCAGTACTTC. It is translated as CASSEDPSGGAVVKTQYF.

The rearrangement joins TRBV6-6 to TRBJ2-1, with 10 bases identical to TRBD2. The germline V gene encodes CDR1 MNHNY and CDR2 SVGAGI (reference sequence). CDR3 length equals 14 residues. Trimming removed 7 bases from V and 6 bases from J; junction bases left unmatched: 6. In DNA, the CDR3 is TGTGCCAGCACCCAAGTAGCGGGGGGCAATGAGCAGTTCTTC. Translated, it gives CASTQVAGGNEQFF.

The chain carries TRBV19 and TRBJ1-5; 7 positions match TRBD1. Trimming at V came to 4 bases and at J to 2 bases, leaving 11 bases not matched to a gene. The germline CDR1 and CDR2 sequences are LNHDA and SQIVND (reference sequence). This CDR3 has 17 amino acids. The CDR3: CASSTGDSRGGNQPQHF. CDR3 nucleotide sequence: TGTGCCAGTAGTACCGGGGACAGCCGAGGAGGCAATCAGCCCCAGCATTTT.

This clone was seen just once. The V call is TRBV7-2, the J call TRBJ2-7, with a possible D match to TRBD2 (6 bases). V lost 1 base, J lost 6 bases, and 13 bases lay in between. CDR1 is SGHTA and CDR2 is FQGNSA in the germline V gene. CDR3 length equals 14 residues. CDR3 in amino acids: CASSLETGVSEQYF. The CDR3 nucleotides read TGTGCCAGCAGCTTAGAAACGGGAGTATCCGAGCAGTACTTC.